This passage covers 31 T cell receptor beta chains from one sample sequenced in a study of blood T cell repertoires in COVID-19. TCRdb keeps only in-frame clones here, not all; method: immunoSEQ multiplex PCR. The sample consists of some 230,000 clones, approximately 84% of them appearing once. The sequenced sample was peripheral blood. These receptors all come from a woman between 25 and 40 years old who had recovered from COVID-19.

V gene TRBV12-5 combines with J gene TRBJ2-5; D not resolved. The CDR3 spans 11 residues. The ends were cut back, 4 bases at V and 5 bases at J, with 5 bases in the middle. Germline assignment: CDR1 LGHNT and CDR2 FRNRAP. The CDR3 spells CASGSVETQYF. The CDR3 bases are TGTGCTAGTGGTTCAGTGGAGACCCAGTACTTC.

The chain joins TRBV19 to TRBJ2-7, with 7 bases fitting TRBD1. CDR1 is LNHDA, CDR2 SQIVND, per germline (reference sequence). CDR3 length: 14 amino acids. Trimming took 5 bases from V and 3 from J; bases not matched to a gene: 7. The CDR3: CASSPETGYYEQYF. The CDR3 DNA is TGTGCCAGTAGTCCCGAGACAGGGTACTACGAGCAGTACTTC.

This chain connects TRBV5-4 to TRBJ2-7; 7 positions match TRBD1. Germline loops: CDR1 SGHNT, CDR2 YYREEE (reference sequence). This CDR3 region has 14 residues. The ends lost 4 bases at V and 3 bases at J; junction bases unmatched: 7. The CDR3 is CASSGTDPIYEQYF. The CDR3 DNA follows: TGTGCCAGCAGCGGGACAGACCCTATCTACGAGCAGTACTTC.

This clone was counted at least ten times. The chain couples TRBV5-1 to TRBJ2-7; TRBD1 matches 11 bases. J gave up 5 bases and V 3 bases, and 7 bases lay outside the gene matches. Germline V gene sequence: CDR1 SGHRS, CDR2 YFSETQ. The CDR3 sequence is 15 residues long. CDR3 amino acids: CASSSWTGGLNEQYF. The DNA of the CDR3 is TGCGCCAGCAGCTCATGGACAGGGGGCCTGAACGAGCAGTACTTC.

CDR3 loop: CASSAAGTSSYEQYF. The CDR3 DNA sequence: TGTGCCAGCAGCGCCGCCGGGACTAGCTCCTACGAGCAGTACTTC. This chain links TRBV9 with TRBJ2-7, with TRBD2 matching 8 bases. The CDR3 consists of 15 residues. V was pared by 3 bases and J by 0 bases, with 5 bases of the junction left unmatched. The V gene's germline CDR1 is SGDLS and CDR2 YYNGEE.

The rearrangement links TRBV7-3 to TRBJ2-3; 7 nucleotides align to TRBD1. Germline loops: CDR1 SGHTA, CDR2 FQGTGA. V gave up 5 bases and J gave up 0 bases; unmatched junction bases: 5. The CDR3 is 15 residues long. CDR3 nucleotide sequence: TGTGCCAGCAGCATCGGGACAGCTAGCACAGATACGCAGTATTTT. It specifies CASSIGTASTDTQYF.

The chain has TRBV10-2 and TRBJ2-7, with no clear D. This CDR3 region has 15 residues. The V end lost 0 bases, the J end lost 3 bases, and 12 bases lay between the germline ends. Germline assignment: CDR1 WSHSY and CDR2 SAAADI. CDR3 sequence (DNA): TGCGCCAGCAGTGAGTCGAGTCCAACCCTCTACGAGCAGTACTTC. Translated, it gives CASSESSPTLYEQYF.

This clone was seen many times. The V and J genes are TRBV30 and TRBJ1-4; 10 bases are shared with TRBD1. The CDR3 sequence is 14 residues long. V trimming: 1 base; J trimming: 6 bases; junction bases outside the gene matches: 2. In germline, CDR1 is GTSNPN, CDR2 SVGIG (reference sequence). This chain's CDR3 is CAWSAGTGDEKLFF. The CDR3 nucleotides read TGTGCCTGGAGTGCCGGGACAGGGGATGAAAAACTGTTTTTT.

This chain joins TRBV11-1 and TRBJ1-2; 9 nucleotides match TRBD1. Germline-derived CDR1 and CDR2 are SGHAT and FQDESV (reference sequence). The J segment lost 4 bases and the V segment lost 5 bases, leaving 5 bases of the junction unmatched. There are 14 residues in the CDR3. CDR3 DNA: TGTGCCAGCAGCGCACAGGGGGCCGGCTATGGCTACACCTTC. This codes for CASSAQGAGYGYTF.

The table lists this clone with a count of one. This chain joins TRBV11-3 and TRBJ2-1, with a tentative D call TRBD1 (6 bases). Germline V gene lookup returns CDR1 SGHNT and CDR2 YENEEA. Trimming removed 5 bases at V and 0 bases at J, with 11 bases between. This CDR3 is 15 amino acids long. The CDR3 DNA reads as TGTGCCAGCAGCCTCAGGGGACACTCCTACAATGAGCAGTTCTTC. Protein: CASSLRGHSYNEQFF.

The genes are TRBV6-5 and TRBJ2-5; 11 nucleotides agree with TRBD2. V gave up 5 bases and J gave up 5 bases; unmatched junction bases: 7. In germline, CDR1 is MNHEY, CDR2 SVGAGI. This CDR3 has 15 residues. The CDR3 reads CASSNPSGGRETQYF. The CDR3 nucleotides are TGTGCCAGCAGTAACCCTAGCGGGGGGCGGGAGACCCAGTACTTC.

The J gene is TRBJ1-6, the V gene TRBV12-3 or TRBV12-4; a weak D match, TRBD1 (5 bases). The length of the CDR3 is 13 residues. Between the trimmed V and J ends, which lost 5 bases and 9 bases, there was a span of 11 bases. CDR3 in amino acids: CASSPETASPLHF. In nucleotides, the CDR3 is TGTGCCAGCAGTCCGGAGACAGCTTCACCCCTCCACTTT.

J is TRBJ2-3 and V is TRBV28; weak D call: TRBD2 (6 bases). The CDR3 consists of 16 residues. V lost 1 base and J 2 bases, leaving 13 bases between the germline ends. Germline lookup yields CDR1 MDHEN and CDR2 SYDVKM. The CDR3 sequence is CASSLLGGLTTDTQYF. In nucleotides, the CDR3 is TGTGCCAGCAGTTTATTGGGGGGACTTACCACAGATACGCAGTATTTT.

The chain joins TRBV11-2 to TRBJ1-2, with 9 bases identical to TRBD1. Germline values: CDR1 SGHAT, CDR2 FQNNGV. V shed 4 bases and J 4 bases; nucleotides not matched to a gene: 1. The CDR3 has 13 amino acids. The CDR3 DNA follows: TGTGCCAGCAGCTCGACAGGGGGCTATGGCTACACCTTC. Its protein is CASSSTGGYGYTF.

Details on this clone: This sample includes further DNA sequences coding for the same CDR3. This chain uses TRBV5-1 with TRBJ2-3, with 10 bases matching TRBD1. The CDR3 covers 14 residues. Germline V gene sequence: CDR1 SGHRS, CDR2 YFSETQ. Trimming cost V 3 bases and J 3 bases; bases outside gene matches: 1. CDR3 loop: CASSSGQGTDTQYF. CDR3 sequence (DNA): TGCGCCAGCAGCTCGGGACAGGGGACAGATACGCAGTATTTT.

This chain uses TRBV27 with TRBJ1-6; D remains unclear. This CDR3 region has 14 residues. V gave up 3 bases and J gave up 9 bases, with 12 bases separating them. Germline V gene sequence: CDR1 MNHEY, CDR2 SMNVEV (reference sequence). This CDR3 reads CASSFFMGGSPLHF. Here the CDR3 DNA reads TGTGCCAGCAGTTTCTTTATGGGAGGTTCACCCCTCCACTTT.

The chain is built from TRBV7-9 and TRBJ1-1; the match to TRBD1 covers 7 bases. V lost 3 bases, J lost 5 bases, and 6 bases stayed unmatched. CDR3 length equals 14 residues. Per the germline V gene, CDR1 is SEHNR and CDR2 is FQNEAQ (reference sequence). The CDR3 here is CASSFSEGATEAFF. In DNA form, the CDR3 reads TGTGCCAGCAGCTTTTCGGAGGGGGCGACTGAAGCTTTCTTT. The whole variable domain, filled in from reference TRBV7-9 and TRBJ1-1, reads DTGVSQNPRHKITKRGQNVTFRCDPISEHNRLYWYRQTLGQGPEFLTYFQNEAQLEKSRLLSDRFSAERPKGSFSTLEIQRTEQGDSAMYLCASSFSEGATEAFFGQGTRLTVV.

The chain carries TRBV11-2 and TRBJ2-1; no firm D call. The germline CDR1 and CDR2 sequences are SGHAT and FQNNGV. The CDR3 spans 11 residues. The ends were cut back, 3 bases at V and 12 bases at J, with 9 bases in the middle. CDR3 sequence reads: CASSFLGTQFF. CDR3 sequence (DNA): TGTGCCAGCAGCTTCCTCGGTACGCAGTTCTTC.

This clone was seen a handful of times. The chain has TRBV3-1 (or the pseudogene TRBV3-2) and TRBJ2-7, with D possibly matching TRBD2 (6 bases). Trimming pared 4 bases from V and 0 bases from J, leaving 13 bases between. CDR1 and CDR2 from the germline V gene are LGHDT and YNNKEL (reference sequence). The CDR3 is 15 residues long. This CDR3 reads CASSPRAGRSYEQYF. CDR3 coding DNA: TGTGCCAGCAGCCCAAGGGCGGGACGCTCCTACGAGCAGTACTTC.

J is TRBJ2-1 and V is TRBV7-2; no definite D call. V shed 5 bases and J shed 0 bases, with 17 bases lying between them. The length of the CDR3 is 17 residues. Germline V gene sequence: CDR1 SGHTA, CDR2 FQGNSA. CDR3 protein: CASSAIPRSHSYNEQFF. The CDR3 coding sequence is TGTGCCAGCAGCGCGATTCCCCGCTCCCACTCCTACAATGAGCAGTTCTTC.

In this sample, this clone turned up many times. The V call is TRBV4-1, the J call TRBJ2-1; TRBD2 is a possible D gene (7 bases). The V gene lost 8 bases and the J gene lost 0 bases, with 14 bases spanning the gap. The germline gives CDR1 MGHRA, CDR2 YSYEKL. The CDR3 is 15 amino acids. DNA for the CDR3: TGCGCCAGCGCCGGGGGGCCCAGCTCCTACAATGAGCAGTTCTTC. Translation gives CASAGGPSSYNEQFF.

This chain joins TRBV7-9 and TRBJ1-4, with D perhaps TRBD1 (5 bases). Per the germline V gene, CDR1 is SEHNR and CDR2 is FQNEAQ (reference sequence). The CDR3 sequence is 15 residues long. Trimming took off 5 bases at V and 5 bases at J, with 15 bases between the two ends. The CDR3 sequence: CASSPQRQLNEKLFF. The CDR3 DNA reads TGTGCCAGCAGCCCACAGAGACAGCTCAATGAAAAACTGTTTTTT.

The gene calls are TRBV7-6 and TRBJ2-1; 12 bases agree with TRBD2. Germline CDR1 and CDR2: SGHVS and FNYEAQ. V was pared by 5 bases and J by 8 bases, with 7 bases of the junction left unmatched. This CDR3 spans 15 amino acids. As DNA, the CDR3 is TGTGCCAGCAGCCGGACTAGCGGGACGGACGATGAGCAGTTCTTC. This codes for CASSRTSGTDDEQFF. Based on the CDR3 plus reference TRBV7-6 and TRBJ2-1, the full variable domain is GAGVSQSPRYKVTKRGQDVALRCDPISGHVSLYWYRQALGQGPEFLTYFNYEAQQDKSGLPNDRFSAERPEGSISTLTIQRTEQRDSAMYRCASSRTSGTDDEQFFGPGTRLTVL.

The chain carries TRBV5-4 and TRBJ2-7, with 7 bases lining up with TRBD1. The V gene end was trimmed by 4 bases and the J gene end by 3 bases; junction bases not matched to a gene: 7. CDR3 size: 14 residues. Germline CDR1 and CDR2: SGHNT and YYREEE (reference sequence). The CDR3 is CASSLERGHYEQYF. The CDR3 coding sequence is TGTGCCAGCAGCCTAGAAAGGGGGCACTACGAGCAGTACTTC. The complete variable domain, with remaining parts taken from reference TRBV5-4 and TRBJ2-7, reads ETGVTQSPTHLIKTRGQQVTLRCSSQSGHNTVSWYQQALGQGPQFIFQYYREEENGRGNFPPRFSGLQFPNYSSELNVNALELDDSALYLCASSLERGHYEQYFGPGTRLTVT.

This clone was observed a single time. The V and J genes are TRBV5-1 and TRBJ2-1; possibly TRBD2 for D (5 bases). V lost 4 bases, J lost 10 bases, and 15 bases lay in between. Germline V lookup: CDR1 SGHRS, CDR2 YFSETQ. The CDR3 consists of 13 residues. CDR3 sequence: CASSEDRGWEQFF. The CDR3 DNA reads TGCGCCAGCAGCGAGGACCGGGGATGGGAGCAGTTCTTC.

The rearrangement uses TRBV5-5 and TRBJ2-3, with 8 bases that match TRBD2. The CDR3 loop spans 16 amino acids. Trimming removed 4 bases from V and 0 bases from J; junction bases left unmatched: 7. The germline V gene encodes CDR1 SGHKS and CDR2 YYEKEE (reference sequence). The chain's CDR3 is CASSPGLAASTDTQYF. CDR3 DNA sequence: TGTGCCAGCAGCCCAGGACTAGCAGCGAGCACAGATACGCAGTATTTT.

This chain connects TRBV5-1 to TRBJ2-7; tentative D call: TRBD2 (6 bases). Trimming cost V 4 bases and J 4 bases, with 15 bases left between them. CDR3 length: 14 amino acids. From germline, CDR1 is SGHRS and CDR2 YFSETQ. The CDR3 nucleotides read TGCGCCAGCAGCGGATCGTGGAGGGAGTACGAGCAGTACTTC. Its translation: CASSGSWREYEQYF. Complete variable domain (other parts from reference TRBV5-1 and TRBJ2-7): KAGVTQTPRYLIKTRGQQVTLSCSPISGHRSVSWYQQTPGQGLQFLFEYFSETQRNKGNFPGRFSGRQFSNSRSEMNVSTLELGDSALYLCASSGSWREYEQYFGPGTRLTVT.

J is TRBJ2-3 and V is TRBV5-4; 9 bases line up with TRBD1. V was clipped by 4 bases and J by 8 bases; unmatched bases: 14. The CDR3 runs 16 residues. Germline loops: CDR1 SGHNT, CDR2 YYREEE (reference sequence). CDR3 in DNA: TGTGCCAGCAGCCCGGGGCGGGACAGGGTAGGGGGTACGCAGTATTTT. This codes for CASSPGRDRVGGTQYF.

This clone showed up many times. The V call is TRBV28, the J call TRBJ2-7; D unclear. This CDR3 region has 12 residues. V lost 3 bases to trimming and J lost 3 bases, with 6 bases between them. Germline loops: CDR1 MDHEN, CDR2 SYDVKM. DNA of the CDR3: TGTGCCAGCAGTTTCCAAAACTACGAGCAGTACTTC. Its translation is CASSFQNYEQYF.

A remark on this clone: This same CDR3 is encoded by further DNA sequences in the sample. This chain links TRBV3-1 (or the pseudogene TRBV3-2) with TRBJ2-3; 14 bases map to TRBD2. CDR1 is LGHDT and CDR2 is YNNKEL in the germline V gene (reference sequence). The CDR3 contains 16 residues. With V trimmed by 3 bases and J by 2 bases, 1 base remained unmatched. CDR3 loop: CASSQGLAGVTDTQYF. In DNA, the CDR3 is TGTGCCAGCAGCCAGGGACTAGCGGGAGTCACAGATACGCAGTATTTT.

The rearrangement uses TRBV28 and TRBJ2-1; D gene ambiguous. There are 16 residues in the CDR3. Trimming stripped 5 bases from V and 5 bases from J, with 19 bases between. Germline V gene data show CDR1 as MDHEN and CDR2 as SYDVKM. For the CDR3, the DNA is TGTGCCAGCAGTACCATAGTAGGCGGATTAAACAATGAGCAGTTCTTC. It translates to CASSTIVGGLNNEQFF.